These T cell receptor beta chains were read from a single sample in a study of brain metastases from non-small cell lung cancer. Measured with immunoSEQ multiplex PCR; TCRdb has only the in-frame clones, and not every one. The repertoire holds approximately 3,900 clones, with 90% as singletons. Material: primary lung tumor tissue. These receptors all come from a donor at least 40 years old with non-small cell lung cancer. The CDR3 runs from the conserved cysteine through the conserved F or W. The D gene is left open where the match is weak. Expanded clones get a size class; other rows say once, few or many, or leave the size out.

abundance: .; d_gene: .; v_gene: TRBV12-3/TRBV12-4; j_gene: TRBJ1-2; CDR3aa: CASRLLGSYGYTF; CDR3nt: TGTGCCAGCCGGCTTCTCGGCTCCTATGGCTACACCTTC
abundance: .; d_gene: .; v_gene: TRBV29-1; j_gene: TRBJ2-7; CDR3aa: CSASSGRTSYEQYF; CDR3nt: TGCAGCGCCAGTTCGGGGCGAACATCCTACGAGCAGTACTTC
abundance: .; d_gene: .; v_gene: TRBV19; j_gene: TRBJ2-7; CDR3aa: CASSILGGAGYEQYF; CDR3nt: TGTGCTAGTAGTATTTTGGGGGGGGCAGGCTACGAGCAGTACTTC
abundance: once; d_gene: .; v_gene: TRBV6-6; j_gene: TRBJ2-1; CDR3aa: CASSYGAGYNEQFF; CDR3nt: TGTGCCAGCAGTTACGGGGCGGGCTACAATGAGCAGTTCTTC
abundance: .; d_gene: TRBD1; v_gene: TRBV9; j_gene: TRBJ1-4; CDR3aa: CASSNGQGGEKLFF; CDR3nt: TGTGCCAGCAGCAACGGACAGGGAGGAGAAAAACTGTTTTTT
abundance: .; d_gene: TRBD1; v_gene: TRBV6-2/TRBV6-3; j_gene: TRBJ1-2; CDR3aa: CASSSNRGVNYGYTF; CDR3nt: TGTGCCAGCAGTTCGAACAGGGGAGTCAACTATGGCTACACCTTC
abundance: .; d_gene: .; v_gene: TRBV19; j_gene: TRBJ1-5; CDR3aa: CANSPGQLYNQPQHF; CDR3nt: TGTGCCAATAGCCCCGGACAGCTCTATAATCAGCCCCAGCATTTT
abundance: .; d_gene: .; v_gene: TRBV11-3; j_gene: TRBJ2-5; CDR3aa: CASSLNESQGETQYF; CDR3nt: TGTGCCAGCAGCTTAAATGAATCTCAGGGAGAGACCCAGTACTTC
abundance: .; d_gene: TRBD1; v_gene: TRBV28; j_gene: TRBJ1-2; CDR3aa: CASREGAYGYTF; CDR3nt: TGTGCCAGCAGAGAGGGGGCCTATGGCTACACCTTC
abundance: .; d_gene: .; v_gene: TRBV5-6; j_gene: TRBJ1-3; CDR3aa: CASSLRRNTIYF; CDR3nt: TGTGCCAGCAGCTTGAGGAGAAACACCATATATTTT
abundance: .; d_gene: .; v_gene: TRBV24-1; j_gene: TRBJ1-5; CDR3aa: CATSYGGNQPQHF; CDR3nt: TGTGCCACCAGTTATGGTGGCAATCAGCCCCAGCATTTT
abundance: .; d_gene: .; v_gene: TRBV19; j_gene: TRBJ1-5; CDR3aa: CASSIWREGNQPQHF; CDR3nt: TGTGCCAGTAGTATTTGGAGGGAGGGCAATCAGCCCCAGCATTTT
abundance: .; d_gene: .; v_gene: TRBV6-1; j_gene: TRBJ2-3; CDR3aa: CASSEAVDTQYF; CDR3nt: TGTGCCAGCAGTGAAGCCGTAGATACGCAGTATTTT
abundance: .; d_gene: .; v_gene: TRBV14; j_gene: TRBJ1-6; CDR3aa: CASSQGFGQPLHF; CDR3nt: TGTGCCAGCAGCCAAGGATTCGGTCAACCCCTCCACTTT
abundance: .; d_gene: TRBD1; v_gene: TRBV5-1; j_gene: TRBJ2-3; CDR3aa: CASSKTGDWTDTQYF; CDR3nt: TGCGCCAGCAGCAAAACAGGGGATTGGACAGATACGCAGTATTTT
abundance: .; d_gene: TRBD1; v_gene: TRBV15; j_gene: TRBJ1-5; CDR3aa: CATSTGQVGEPQHF; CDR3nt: TGTGCCACCAGTACGGGACAGGTAGGGGAGCCCCAGCATTTT
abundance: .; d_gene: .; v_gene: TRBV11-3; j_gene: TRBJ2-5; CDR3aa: CASSFSGDAETQYF; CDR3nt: TGTGCCAGCAGCTTTAGTGGGGATGCGGAGACCCAGTACTTC
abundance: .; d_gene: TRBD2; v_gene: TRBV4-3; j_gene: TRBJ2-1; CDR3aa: CASSQEAGGSYNEQFF; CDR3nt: TGCGCCAGCAGCCAAGAAGCGGGGGGCTCCTACAATGAGCAGTTCTTC